The T cell receptor (beta chain) described here comes from a study of identifying expanded T cells in peripheral blood. With regard to this clone: The antigen is not known.

Points from the study as a whole: Across healthy donors, higher total template counts meant significantly greater roughly 2-week count variance. Technical replicates showed about 1.2 changed clones; two weeks roughly 16; four weeks 19.

During the collection period, no donor immune events like infections were recorded. CDR1 and CDR2 (germline): SSHAT, FNYEAQ (reference sequence). V was pared by 4 bases and J by 3 bases, with 7 bases between. The CDR3 is made up of 13 amino acids. Using immunoSEQ multiplex PCR, the repertoire was profiled, and TCRdb retains in-frame clones only, with some absent. This sample carries about 130,000 clones, 70% to 90% of them seen once, and the ten largest clones take around 8.4%. Sequencing was done on a sample of blood. The TCR was taken from a person aged 18 to 70 in good health. This sequence joins TRBV7-7 and TRBJ2-1; D is unresolved. The chain's CDR3 is CASSSGHYNEQFF. CDR3 coding DNA: TGTGCCAGCAGCTCCGGCCACTACAATGAGCAGTTCTTC.